These T cell receptor beta chains were read from a single sample in a study of CD8 T cells in ankylosing spondylitis. TCRdb used MiXCR to reprocess the 5' RACE reads, holding one entry per CDR3 protein. The data hold 130,000 or so distinct CDR3 sequences, with roughly 6.6% observed a single time. The specimen sequenced was blood, either unsorted or a sorted T cell fraction (not recorded which). The receptor source for this set is a male donor with ankylosing spondylitis or in good health (not recorded which). CDR3s include the opening cysteine and the closing phenylalanine or tryptophan. A D gene is named only where the DNA matches it firmly. Clone sizes are given selectively: once, few, many, or a class where the clone is expanded.

abundance	d_gene	j_gene	v_gene	CDR3aa	CDR3nt
many	TRBD1	TRBJ1-4	TRBV6-1	CASRMTGAEKLFF	TGTGCCAGCAGAATGACAGGGGCCGAAAAACTGTTTTTT
many	TRBD1	TRBJ2-7	TRBV18	CASSPPGTGILYEQYF	TGTGCCAGCTCACCCCCCGGGACAGGGATCTTATACGAGCAGTACTTC
many	TRBD2	TRBJ2-5	TRBV12-3/TRBV12-4	CASRPIAGQETQYF	TGTGCCAGCAGACCTATAGCGGGGCAAGAGACCCAGTACTTC
many	TRBD2	TRBJ2-5	TRBV2	CASSENRSGGAKTQYF	TGTGCCAGCAGCGAAAACCGTAGCGGGGGGGCGAAGACCCAGTACTTC
many	.	TRBJ2-1	TRBV30	CAWSLFHEQFF	TGTGCCTGGAGTCTTTTCCATGAGCAGTTCTTC
.	.	TRBJ1-3	TRBV28	CASRPPRGSGGNTIYF	TGTGCCAGCAGGCCACCAAGGGGCAGCGGCGGAAACACCATATATTTT
many	TRBD1	TRBJ2-7	TRBV20-1	CSALGQEAYEQYF	TGCAGTGCTCTGGGACAGGAAGCATACGAGCAGTACTTC
many	.	TRBJ2-7	TRBV11-2	CASSLGFSSTGLTYEQYF	TGTGCCAGCAGCTTAGGGTTCTCCTCGACAGGCTTAACCTACGAGCAGTACTTC
many	TRBD1	TRBJ2-1	TRBV9	CASSVVGTGRNEQFF	TGTGCCAGCAGCGTAGTTGGGACAGGGAGGAATGAGCAGTTCTTC
many	TRBD2	TRBJ2-1	TRBV7-9	CASSSETSGWNEQFF	TGTGCCAGCAGCTCGGAAACTAGCGGGTGGAATGAGCAGTTCTTC
many	.	TRBJ2-2	TRBV5-1	CASRTGQHTGELFF	TGCGCCAGCAGGACCGGCCAGCACACCGGGGAGCTGTTTTTT
many	TRBD2	TRBJ2-2	TRBV29-1	CSVENSGRAAGELFF	TGCAGCGTTGAAAACAGCGGGAGGGCCGCGGGGGAGCTGTTTTTT
many	.	TRBJ2-2	TRBV7-3	CASSLTLGAGELFF	TGTGCCAGCAGCTTAACCCTGGGGGCCGGGGAGCTGTTTTTT
few	TRBD1	TRBJ2-7	TRBV20-1	CSARDPGTGGFSEQYF	TGCAGTGCTAGAGATCCGGGGACAGGGGGCTTTAGCGAGCAGTACTTC
many	.	TRBJ1-1	TRBV30	CAWSGGMKNTEAFF	TGTGCCTGGAGTGGAGGGATGAAGAACACTGAAGCTTTCTTT
many	.	TRBJ2-1	TRBV30	CAWSVRGFDEQFF	TGTGCCTGGAGTGTACGAGGGTTCGATGAGCAGTTCTTC
many	TRBD1	TRBJ2-7	TRBV5-1	CASGPGQGYEQYF	TGCGCCAGCGGACCGGGACAGGGTTACGAGCAGTACTTC
.	.	TRBJ1-1	TRBV7-8	CASKRALRDTEAFF	TGTGCCAGCAAGCGTGCGCTAAGGGACACTGAAGCTTTCTTT
many	.	TRBJ2-2	TRBV5-1	CASSRNTGELFF	TGTGCCAGCTCACGGAACACCGGGGAGCTGTTTTTT
many	TRBD2	TRBJ2-1	TRBV20-1	CSASPPLAGARTNEQFF	TGCAGTGCTAGTCCCCCACTAGCGGGAGCGCGGACCAATGAGCAGTTCTTC
many	.	TRBJ1-1	TRBV7-7	CASSLALSIPGTENMNTEAFF	TGTGCCAGCAGCTTAGCCCTTAGCATCCCCGGGACCGAAAATATGAACACTGAAGCTTTCTTT
.	.	TRBJ2-3	TRBV3-1	CASSLGPTTITDTQYF	TGTGCCAGCAGCCTAGGACCAACCACGATCACAGATACGCAGTATTTT
many	.	TRBJ2-1	TRBV7-9	CASSWGLAVYNEQFF	TGTGCCAGCAGCTGGGGGCTAGCAGTCTACAATGAGCAGTTCTTC
many	.	TRBJ2-7	TRBV7-2	CASSLAQGGSYEQYF	TGTGCCAGCAGCTTAGCACAGGGGGGGAGCTACGAGCAGTACTTC
many	TRBD2	TRBJ2-3	TRBV5-1	CASSLTKIAGGRTDTQYF	TGCGCCAGCAGCTTGACCAAAATAGCGGGAGGTCGCACAGATACGCAGTATTTT
few	.	TRBJ1-1	TRBV12-3/TRBV12-4	CASSKSLNTEAFF	TGTGCCAGCAGCAAGTCCCTGAACACTGAAGCTTTCTTT
.	TRBD1	TRBJ2-2	TRBV7-9	CASSAGTGVKTGELFF	TGTGCCAGCAGCGCGGGGACAGGGGTAAAGACCGGGGAGCTGTTTTTT
many	.	TRBJ2-5	TRBV5-1	CASRRTGQETQYF	TGCGCCAGCAGAAGGACTGGCCAAGAGACCCAGTACTTC
many	TRBD1	TRBJ2-2	TRBV5-1	CASSSGTVNTGELFF	TGCGCCAGCAGCTCCGGGACAGTAAACACCGGGGAGCTGTTTTTT
many	.	TRBJ2-6	TRBV6-5	CASSYSTGEAGANVLTF	TGTGCCAGCAGTTACTCGACGGGAGAAGCAGGGGCCAACGTCCTGACTTTC
many	.	TRBJ2-3	TRBV10-3	CAIRPVALTDTQYF	TGTGCCATCAGGCCTGTTGCACTCACAGATACGCAGTATTTT